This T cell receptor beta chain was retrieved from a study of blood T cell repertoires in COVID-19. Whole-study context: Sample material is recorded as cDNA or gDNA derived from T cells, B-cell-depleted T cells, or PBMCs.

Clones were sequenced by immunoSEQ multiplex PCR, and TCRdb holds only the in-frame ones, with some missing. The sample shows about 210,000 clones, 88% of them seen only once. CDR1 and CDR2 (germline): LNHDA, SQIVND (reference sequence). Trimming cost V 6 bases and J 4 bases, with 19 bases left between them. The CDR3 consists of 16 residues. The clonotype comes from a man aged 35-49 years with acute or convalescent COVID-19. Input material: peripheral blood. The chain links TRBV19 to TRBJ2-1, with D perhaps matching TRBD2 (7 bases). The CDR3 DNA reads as TGTGCCAGTAGCTTACAGGGAGGGCTACCTTACAATGAGCAGTTCTTC. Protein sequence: CASSLQGGLPYNEQFF.